This entry lists 17 T cell receptor beta chains sequenced from one sample in a study of cytomegalovirus exposure and HLA in healthy donors. The PCR ran on 60 Vbeta and 13 Jbeta primers. The repertoire was sequenced with immunoSEQ multiplex PCR; TCRdb's copy has only in-frame clones and lacks some. The repertoire holds fewer than 90,000 clones, with around four fifths as singletons. The sequencing input was PBMCs. These receptors came from a male donor in good health and CMV-seropositive.

The V call is TRBV29-1, the J call TRBJ2-1; TRBD2 matches 7 bases. V was pared by 7 bases and J by 0 bases, with 3 bases of the junction left unmatched. The germline V gene encodes CDR1 SQVTM and CDR2 ANQGSEA. This CDR3 comprises 13 residues. In DNA, the CDR3 is TGCAGCGCGTGGACTAGCTCCTACAATGAGCAGTTCTTC. Translation: CSAWTSSYNEQFF.

The chain carries TRBV6-6 and TRBJ2-1; 12 nucleotides align to TRBD2. The CDR3 totals 14 residues. The V segment lost 7 bases and the J segment 6 bases; nucleotides outside the gene matches: 4. Germline V gene data show CDR1 as MNHNY and CDR2 as SVGAGI (reference sequence). Here the CDR3 reads CASTGLAGSNEQFF. The CDR3 nucleotides are TGTGCCAGCACAGGACTAGCGGGAAGCAATGAGCAGTTCTTC.

V usage is TRBV7-3 and J usage is TRBJ2-3, with D possibly TRBD2 on 6 matching bases. Germline V gene sequence: CDR1 SGHTA, CDR2 FQGTGA. The CDR3 has 16 residues. Trimming pared 5 bases from V and 5 bases from J, leaving 20 bases between. CDR3 protein: CASSPWGGAFLDTQYF. The CDR3, as DNA: TGTGCCAGCAGCCCCTGGGGCGGGGCGTTTTTAGATACGCAGTATTTT.

This rearrangement joins TRBV28 to TRBJ1-2; 7 nucleotides match TRBD1. With V trimmed by 1 base and J by 8 bases, 19 bases remained unmatched. CDR3 length equals 18 residues. Germline CDR1 MDHEN, CDR2 SYDVKM. CDR3 amino acids: CASSLFQVAGTDARGYTF. The CDR3 DNA sequence: TGTGCCAGCAGTTTATTCCAGGTCGCCGGGACAGATGCCAGAGGCTACACCTTC.

The V gene is TRBV19, the J gene TRBJ2-3; TRBD2 might be the D (5 bases). The V gene's germline CDR1 is LNHDA and CDR2 SQIVND (reference sequence). Trimming removed 1 base at V and 6 bases at J, with 14 bases between. The CDR3 totals 15 residues. The DNA of the CDR3 is TGTGCCAGTAGTATAGGTTCGAGGGCAGCCGATACGCAGTATTTT. Its translation is CASSIGSRAADTQYF.

The CDR3 spells CASSPGPVITNTEAFF. The CDR3 DNA follows: TGCGCCAGCAGCCCAGGCCCTGTTATTACCAACACTGAAGCTTTCTTT. The chain recombines TRBV4-1 with TRBJ1-1; D remains ambiguous. The CDR3 has 16 amino acids. V gave up 4 bases and J gave up 2 bases, with 17 bases separating them. The germline gives CDR1 MGHRA, CDR2 YSYEKL.

The V gene is TRBV7-2, the J gene TRBJ1-1, with 7 bases that match TRBD1. Germline trimming cut 4 bases from V and 4 bases from J; bases unmatched to any gene: 3. The CDR3 consists of 13 residues. Germline CDR1 reads SGHTA; CDR2 reads FQGNSA. CDR3 sequence: CASSWGQSTEAFF. Here the CDR3 DNA reads TGTGCCAGCAGCTGGGGACAGAGCACTGAAGCTTTCTTT.

V gene TRBV7-2 combines with J gene TRBJ2-5; 7 bases are shared with TRBD2. The length of the CDR3 is 15 residues. Germline CDR1 is SGHTA and CDR2 is FQGNSA. Trimming at V came to 4 bases and at J to 4 bases, leaving 9 bases not matched to a gene. The CDR3 DNA follows: TGTGCCAGCAGCTCAAGCGGGAAGGTGGGAGAGACCCAGTACTTC. It specifies CASSSSGKVGETQYF.

This clone has a handful of counts. This chain uses TRBV7-6 with TRBJ1-5, with D possibly TRBD1 on 5 matching bases. V was pared by 1 base and J by 7 bases, with 11 bases between. The length of the CDR3 is 14 residues. Germline lookup yields CDR1 SGHVS and CDR2 FNYEAQ. CDR3 bases: TGTGCCAGCAGCTTAGGGGGCCCAAAACAGCCCCAGCATTTT. As protein: CASSLGGPKQPQHF. The entire variable domain, with the rest obtained from reference TRBV7-6 and TRBJ1-5, is as follows: GAGVSQSPRYKVTKRGQDVALRCDPISGHVSLYWYRQALGQGPEFLTYFNYEAQQDKSGLPNDRFSAERPEGSISTLTIQRTEQRDSAMYRCASSLGGPKQPQHFGDGTRLSIL.

The V and J genes are TRBV30 and TRBJ2-5; 7 bases agree with TRBD1. Germline values: CDR1 GTSNPN, CDR2 SVGIG (reference sequence). V dropped 3 bases and J dropped 5; count of bases not matched to a gene: 12. This CDR3 is 15 amino acids long. The CDR3 spells CAWSRLQGIGETQYF. The CDR3 region has the DNA TGTGCCTGGAGCCGATTACAGGGGATTGGGGAGACCCAGTACTTC.

Notes on this clone: The same CDR3 can be traced to other DNA sequences in this sample. The chain couples TRBV19 to TRBJ1-1, with 9 bases identical to TRBD1. Losses at the gene ends were 6 bases for V and 4 bases for J; bases not matched to a gene: 3. The CDR3 covers 13 residues. The V gene's germline CDR1 is LNHDA and CDR2 SQIVND (reference sequence). CDR3 protein: CASSQQGATEAFF. CDR3 nucleotide sequence: TGTGCCAGTAGCCAACAGGGGGCCACTGAAGCTTTCTTT.

The J gene is TRBJ2-7, the V gene TRBV2; unclear D gene. CDR1 SNHLY and CDR2 FYNNEI come from the germline V gene. Trimming left V 3 bases short and J 6 bases short, with 12 bases between. This CDR3 region has 13 residues. The CDR3 DNA reads TGTGCCAGCAGTGATTCTCTGTCAGTCGAGCAGTACTTC. It yields the protein CASSDSLSVEQYF. Full variable domain (missing parts from reference TRBV2 and TRBJ2-7): EPEVTQTPSHQVTQMGQEVILRCVPISNHLYFYWYRQILGQKVEFLVSFYNNEISEKSEIFDDQFSVERPDGSNFTLKIRSTKLEDSAMYFCASSDSLSVEQYFGPGTRLTVT.

This clone turned up a few times. Germline and junction disagree at one end, which may indicate a read error. The chain's CDR3 is CASSVDAGQGVLQDF. The CDR3, as DNA: TGTGCCAGCAGCGTAGATGCGGGACAGGGAGTCCTTCAGGACTTC. This chain uses TRBV9 with TRBJ2-4, with TRBD1 identical over 9 bases. The CDR3 contains 15 residues. Germline CDR1 SGDLS, CDR2 YYNGEE.

The V and J genes are TRBV2 and TRBJ2-7; TRBD1 might be the D (6 bases). Trimming removed 7 bases at V and 2 bases at J, with 12 bases between. Germline CDR1 and CDR2: SNHLY and FYNNEI. CDR3 length: 13 amino acids. CDR3 sequence reads: CASIQQGAYEQYF. CDR3 bases: TGTGCCAGCATCCAACAGGGCGCCTACGAGCAGTACTTC.

This chain links TRBV5-4 with TRBJ2-1; TRBD2 matches at 8 bases. The CDR3 spans 16 residues. Germline CDR1 reads SGHNT; CDR2 reads YYREEE (reference sequence). V lost 4 bases and J lost 5; bases outside the gene matches: 11. For the CDR3, the DNA is TGTGCCAGCAGCCCAGTTGGGACTAGGGTGCACAATGAGCAGTTCTTC. It translates to CASSPVGTRVHNEQFF.

The genes are TRBV27 and TRBJ2-3; D remains unclear. V lost 8 bases to trimming and J lost 5 bases, with 8 bases between them. Germline loops: CDR1 MNHEY, CDR2 SMNVEV (reference sequence). The CDR3 has 11 residues. CDR3: CASATLDTQYF. The CDR3 bases are TGTGCCAGCGCTACTCTAGATACGCAGTATTTT.

The rearrangement uses TRBV2 and TRBJ2-7, with D unresolved. The CDR3 is made up of 18 amino acids. Trimming cost V 2 bases and J 2 bases, with 22 bases left between them. Germline CDR1 reads SNHLY; CDR2 reads FYNNEI. The CDR3 spells CASSERADAPQKTYEQYF. DNA of the CDR3: TGTGCCAGCAGTGAACGAGCTGACGCCCCACAGAAAACCTACGAGCAGTACTTC.